The clone carrying this T cell receptor (beta chain) appeared a few times. The antigen remains undetermined. The extraction recovered at least 5.5 micrograms of total RNA per sample. Germline CDR1 and CDR2: KGHDR and SFDVKD. The trim removed 3 bases at V and 5 bases at J, leaving 5 bases unmatched. The CDR3 runs 15 residues. These data come from a study of blood T cells in healthy people across ages. General study findings and limits: The fall in TCR beta diversity per million T cells was roughly linear with age. Long-lived donors exceeded aged donors in naive CD4+ cells and diversity.

A J-beta primer mix and a sample-barcoded 5' primer were used in a second PCR of roughly 7 to 12 cycles. There were at least 2.5 million CDR3-containing paired-end reads obtained from each sample. Each CDR3 protein is one row after TCRdb ran MiXCR on the 5' RACE reads. The table records 550,000 to 750,000 distinct CDR3 sequences, around 20% of them present only once. Specimen: blood. The TCR sequence derives from a man between 65 and 80 years old in good health. The J gene is TRBJ2-2, the V gene TRBV24-1, with 7 bases matching TRBD1. The CDR3 spells CATSDPRQGTGELFF. The CDR3 nucleotides read TGTGCCACCAGTGATCCTCGACAGGGAACCGGGGAGCTGTTTTTT.